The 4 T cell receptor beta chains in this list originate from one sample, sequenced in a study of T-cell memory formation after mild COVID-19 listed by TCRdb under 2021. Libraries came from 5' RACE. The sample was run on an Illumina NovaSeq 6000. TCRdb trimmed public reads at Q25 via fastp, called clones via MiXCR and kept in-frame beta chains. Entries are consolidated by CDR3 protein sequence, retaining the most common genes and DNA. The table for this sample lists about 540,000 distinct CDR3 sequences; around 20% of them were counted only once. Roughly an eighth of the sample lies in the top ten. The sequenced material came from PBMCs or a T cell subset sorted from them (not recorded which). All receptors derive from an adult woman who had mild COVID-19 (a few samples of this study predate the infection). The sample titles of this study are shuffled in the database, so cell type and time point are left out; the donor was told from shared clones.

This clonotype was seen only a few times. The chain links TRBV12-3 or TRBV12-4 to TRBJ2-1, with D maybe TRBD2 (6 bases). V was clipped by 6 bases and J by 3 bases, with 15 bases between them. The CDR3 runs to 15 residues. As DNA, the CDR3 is TGTGCCAGCAGGCAGCGGGCCAGCAACTACAATGAGCAGTTCTTC. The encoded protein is CASRQRASNYNEQFF.

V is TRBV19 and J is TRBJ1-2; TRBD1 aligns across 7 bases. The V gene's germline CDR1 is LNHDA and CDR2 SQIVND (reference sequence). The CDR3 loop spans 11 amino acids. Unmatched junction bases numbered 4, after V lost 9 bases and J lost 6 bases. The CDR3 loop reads CASTGVHGYTF. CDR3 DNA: TGTGCCAGCACAGGGGTTCATGGCTACACCTTC.

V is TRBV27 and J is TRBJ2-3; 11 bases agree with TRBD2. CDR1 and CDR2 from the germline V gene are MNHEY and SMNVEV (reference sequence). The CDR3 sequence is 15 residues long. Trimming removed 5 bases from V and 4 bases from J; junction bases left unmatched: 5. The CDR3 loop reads CASSITSGSADTQYF. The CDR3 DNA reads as TGTGCCAGCAGTATCACTAGCGGGAGTGCAGATACGCAGTATTTT.

CDR3 sequence reads: CATTRGGAYEQYF. The CDR3, as DNA: TGTGCCACCACCCGGGGAGGGGCCTACGAGCAGTACTTC. The J gene is TRBJ2-7, the V gene TRBV12-3 or TRBV12-4, with 7 bases matching TRBD2. V was pared by 10 bases and J by 2 bases, with 8 bases of the junction left unmatched. CDR3 size: 13 residues.